The rows below give T cell receptor beta chains drawn from one sample of a study of blood T cell repertoires in COVID-19. Profiled with immunoSEQ multiplex PCR; TCRdb holds only in-frame clones, not every one. The repertoire has about 86,000 clones, roughly 78% of them found once; the top ten carry 0.95% to 1.5%. Specimen: peripheral blood. The receptors were gathered from a woman older than 75 with acute or convalescent COVID-19. The CDR3 runs from the conserved cysteine through the conserved F or W. D genes are given only for firm matches. Rows may omit the clone size; those that give it use once, few, many or a size class.

>TRBV5-1|-|TRBJ2-3|TRBD1
CASRLGQGATDTQYF
TGCGCCAGCAGGTTAGGGCAGGGGGCCACAGATACGCAGTATTTT
>TRBV2|-|TRBJ1-5|-
CASSEQGFNQPQHF
TGTGCCAGCAGTGAGCAGGGGTTCAATCAGCCCCAGCATTTT
>TRBV24-1|-|TRBJ2-1|TRBD2
CATGSGSYNEQFF
TGTGCCACCGGGAGCGGGAGCTACAATGAGCAGTTCTTC
>TRBV11-2|-|TRBJ2-3|TRBD2
CASYGLAGGYTQYF
TGTGCCAGCTATGGACTGGCGGGAGGGTATACGCAGTATTTT
>TRBV5-1|-|TRBJ1-1|-
CASSLATTGKNTEAFF
TGCGCCAGCAGCTTGGCCACGACAGGAAAGAACACTGAAGCTTTCTTT
>TRBV14|once|TRBJ2-1|-
CASSQGNSWHEQFF
TGTGCCAGCAGCCAAGGTAATTCTTGGCATGAGCAGTTCTTC
>TRBV28|-|TRBJ2-2|-
CASTPSANTGELFF
TGTGCCAGCACCCCTAGCGCGAACACCGGGGAGCTGTTTTTT
>TRBV27|once|TRBJ2-5|-
CASSSVVGETQYF
TGTGCCAGCAGTTCAGTGGTCGGGGAGACCCAGTACTTC
>TRBV6-5|-|TRBJ1-3|-
CASSKQGDTIYF
TGTGCCAGCAGCAAACAGGGAGACACCATATATTTT
>TRBV11-3|-|TRBJ1-1|-
CASSATRGGGTEAFF
TGTGCCAGCAGCGCAACCAGGGGAGGGGGCACTGAAGCTTTCTTT
>TRBV7-2|-|TRBJ2-5|TRBD2
CASSLPAGAYQETQYF
TGTGCCAGCAGCTTACCAGCGGGGGCGTACCAAGAGACCCAGTACTTC
>TRBV28|few|TRBJ2-7|TRBD1
CASTIPGQRAYEQYF
TGTGCCAGCACCATTCCGGGACAGCGAGCCTACGAGCAGTACTTC
>TRBV6-5|-|TRBJ2-5|-
CASSYLGIQETQYF
TGTGCCAGCAGTTACCTAGGAATCCAAGAGACCCAGTACTTC
>TRBV6-5|once|TRBJ2-7|-
CASMEGSGGVEQYF
TGTGCCAGCATGGAGGGGTCAGGGGGAGTCGAGCAGTACTTC
>TRBV18|few|TRBJ1-6|TRBD1
CASSREAGGSPLHF
TGTGCCAGCTCACGAGAGGCAGGGGGTTCACCCCTCCACTTT
>TRBV27|few|TRBJ1-6|TRBD1
CASSADRGSSPLHF
TGTGCCAGCAGCGCCGACAGGGGGAGTTCACCCCTCCACTTT
>TRBV5-4|-|TRBJ1-1|-
CASSLLGDEAFF
TGTGCCAGCAGCTTGTTAGGGGATGAAGCTTTCTTT
>TRBV5-1|few|TRBJ1-1|TRBD1
CASSFQGGNREAFF
TGCGCCAGCAGCTTCCAGGGGGGCAACCGCGAAGCTTTCTTT
>TRBV5-4|-|TRBJ1-4|TRBD1
CASSIPGGTNEKLFF
TGTGCCAGCAGCATTCCAGGGGGGACGAATGAAAAACTGTTTTTT
>TRBV7-2|-|TRBJ2-1|TRBD2
CASSHPRRGGFEQFF
TGTGCCAGCAGCCACCCCAGGCGGGGGGGCTTTGAGCAGTTCTTC
>TRBV6-1|-|TRBJ2-7|-
CASSERRDYEQYF
TGTGCCAGCAGTGAACGGCGGGACTACGAGCAGTACTTC
>TRBV7-2|-|TRBJ2-1|-
CASSLTRVQFF
TGTGCCAGCAGCTTAACACGGGTGCAGTTCTTC
>TRBV18|-|TRBJ2-3|-
CASSPSGIADTQYF
TGTGCCAGCTCACCCTCAGGGATCGCAGATACGCAGTATTTT
>TRBV3-1/TRBV3-2|-|TRBJ1-1|-
CASSPGRGYTEAFF
TGTGCCAGCAGCCCGGGGAGGGGCTACACTGAAGCTTTCTTT
>TRBV18|few|TRBJ1-1|-
CASSPPGWPGSEAFF
TGTGCCAGCTCACCACCGGGTTGGCCAGGTTCTGAAGCTTTCTTT